Following are 17 T cell receptor beta chains from one sample sequenced in a study of T cells in Graves' hyperthyroidism and ophthalmopathy. Amplified TCR beta CDR3 regions derived from RNA transcripts. Researchers ran a first-round RT-PCR on the TCR CDR3 using the HTBI primer set. From the multiplex PCR reads, TCRdb called clonotypes with MiXCR, one entry per CDR3 protein. In the table there are fewer than 450,000 distinct CDR3 sequences, around 15% of which are singletons. Sequencing was performed on blood. The receptors shown here come from a woman aged 55-70 years with Graves' ophthalmopathy.

This clonotype has at least ten counts. The gene calls are TRBV2 and TRBJ2-7; D may be TRBD2 (5 bases). Germline-derived CDR1 and CDR2 are SNHLY and FYNNEI. CDR3 length: 13 amino acids. The V and J ends lost 2 bases and 6 bases respectively, with 11 bases between them. The CDR3 DNA reads TGTGCCAGCAGTGAATCTGCCGCGGGCGAGCAGTACTTC. Protein sequence: CASSESAAGEQYF.

This chain joins TRBV7-2 and TRBJ2-2, with TRBD1 as a possible D gene (6 bases). The V gene lost 4 bases and the J gene lost 5 bases, with 14 bases spanning the gap. The CDR3 totals 15 residues. Germline CDR1 SGHTA, CDR2 FQGNSA. The CDR3 sequence is CASSSGTPRTGELFF. The CDR3 coding sequence is TGTGCCAGCAGCTCTGGGACACCACGAACCGGGGAGCTGTTTTTT.

This clonotype was counted only a few times. The V and J genes are TRBV20-1 and TRBJ2-1; possible D gene TRBD2, 6 bases. The ends were cut back, 5 bases at V and 0 bases at J, with 17 bases in the middle. Germline CDR1 and CDR2: DFQATT and SNEGSKA (reference sequence). This CDR3 spans 16 amino acids. The CDR3 DNA follows: TGCAGTGCTTCCCCCGCGGGGCTATACTCCTACAATGAGCAGTTCTTC. It encodes CSASPAGLYSYNEQFF.

As for this clonotype: A much larger clonotype is one base distant, so this may be a read error. The chain uses TRBV27 and TRBJ2-2, with TRBD2 matching 9 bases. The CDR3 loop spans 17 amino acids. V trimming: 4 bases; J trimming: 2 bases; junction bases outside the gene matches: 8. The germline CDR1 and CDR2 sequences are MNHEY and SMNVEV (reference sequence). The CDR3 loop reads CASSSRASGANTGELFF. In DNA form, the CDR3 reads TGTGCCAGCAGTTCACGGGCTAGCGGGGCCAACACCGGGGAGCTGTTTTTT.

The chain couples TRBV4-2 to TRBJ2-2, with D unclear. V lost 0 bases to trimming and J lost 3 bases, with 8 bases between them. The CDR3 is made up of 15 amino acids. Germline values: CDR1 LGHNA, CDR2 YNFKEQ. The DNA of the CDR3 is TGTGCCAGCAGCCAAGAATCCCTGGACACCGGGGAGCTGTTTTTT. It codes for CASSQESLDTGELFF.

This clonotype appeared many times. The chain combines TRBV5-1 with TRBJ2-6; D is possibly TRBD1 or TRBD2 (5 bases each). The CDR3 is 16 residues long. The germline V gene encodes CDR1 SGHRS and CDR2 YFSETQ. V was pared by 3 bases and J by 0 bases, with 10 bases between. CDR3 in DNA: TGCGCCAGCAGCTCGGGGACGAGCTCTGGGGCCAACGTCCTGACTTTC. Its translation: CASSSGTSSGANVLTF.

This sequence joins TRBV6-1 and TRBJ2-1, with TRBD2 as a possible D gene (6 bases). Per germline, CDR1 MNHNS and CDR2 SASEGT. CDR3 length: 16 residues. The V gene lost 6 bases and the J gene lost 0 bases, with 15 bases spanning the gap. DNA of the CDR3: TGTGCCAGCAGCCGGGAGACTGCGAGCTCCTACAATGAGCAGTTCTTC. Encoded protein: CASSRETASSYNEQFF.

The chain combines TRBV29-1 with TRBJ1-1, with D tentatively TRBD1 (6 bases). V was pared by 6 bases and J by 3 bases, with 11 bases between. Germline lookup yields CDR1 SQVTM and CDR2 ANQGSEA. The CDR3 has 12 residues. CDR3 coding DNA: TGCAGCGTCCTACAGGGCGACACTGAAGCTTTCTTT. Translation: CSVLQGDTEAFF.

The V gene is TRBV10-3, the J gene TRBJ2-7, with 8 nucleotides matching TRBD1. CDR1 and CDR2 from the germline V gene are ENHRY and SYGVKD. This CDR3 contains 14 residues. V was clipped by 7 bases and J by 6 bases; unmatched bases: 11. CDR3 nucleotide sequence: TGTGCCATCAATGGACAGGGTTCCGCTGGCGAGCAGTACTTC. It specifies CAINGQGSAGEQYF.

This clonotype was recorded many times. The genes are TRBV20-1 and TRBJ2-7, with 7 bases identical to TRBD1. This CDR3 has 14 amino acids. Germline loops: CDR1 DFQATT, CDR2 SNEGSKA (reference sequence). V lost 3 bases to trimming and J lost 4 bases; unmatched junction nucleotides: 9. This CDR3 is CSASPKGAGYEQYF. The CDR3 DNA is TGCAGTGCTAGCCCCAAGGGGGCTGGGTACGAGCAGTACTTC.

This clonotype was detected ten times or more. The chain is built from TRBV5-1 and TRBJ2-1; TRBD2 agrees at 7 bases. This CDR3 is built from 15 residues. Per the germline V gene, CDR1 is SGHRS and CDR2 is YFSETQ. J was trimmed by 7 bases and V by 3 bases; bases with no gene match: 10. The CDR3 sequence is CASSYRAGSGNEQFF. CDR3 bases: TGCGCCAGCAGCTACCGAGCGGGATCGGGTAATGAGCAGTTCTTC.

The chain links TRBV28 to TRBJ1-2; D is ambiguous. This CDR3 spans 11 amino acids. V lost 6 bases, J lost 5 bases, and 7 bases lay in between. In germline, CDR1 is MDHEN, CDR2 SYDVKM. The CDR3 loop reads CASSGNYGYTF. The CDR3 DNA reads TGTGCCAGCAGCGGGAATTATGGCTACACCTTC.

The J gene is TRBJ2-1, the V gene TRBV7-9; no definite D call. Trimming removed 5 bases at V and 8 bases at J, with 10 bases between. The CDR3 has 12 residues. Looked up from germline, CDR1 is SEHNR and CDR2 is FQNEAQ (reference sequence). The CDR3 loop is CASSPRWDEQFF. In nucleotides, the CDR3 is TGTGCCAGCAGCCCGAGGTGGGATGAGCAGTTCTTC.

This clonotype has a count of ten or more. This chain uses TRBV3-1 with TRBJ2-2, with 8 bases that match TRBD2. Germline V CDR1 and CDR2: LGHDT, YNNKEL (reference sequence). The length of the CDR3 is 17 residues. The ends lost 0 bases at V and 5 bases at J; junction bases unmatched: 8. In DNA form, the CDR3 reads TGTGCCAGCAGCCAAGATAAGACGGGAGGGCGAACCGGGGAGCTGTTTTTT. Translating it yields CASSQDKTGGRTGELFF.

This clonotype occurred many times. This chain links TRBV28 with TRBJ2-3, with D possibly matching TRBD2 (5 bases). Germline assignment: CDR1 MDHEN and CDR2 SYDVKM. Trimming stripped 4 bases from V and 3 bases from J, with 11 bases between. The CDR3 spans 14 residues. DNA of the CDR3: TGTGCCAGCAGTTCCCTAAGGAGGACAGATACGCAGTATTTT. Its translation is CASSSLRRTDTQYF.

This clonotype was counted between two and nine times. The chain uses TRBV2 and TRBJ2-3; TRBD2 agrees at 8 bases. V dropped 11 bases and J dropped 2; count of bases not matched to a gene: 9. Germline V gene lookup returns CDR1 SNHLY and CDR2 FYNNEI. The CDR3 totals 14 residues. The CDR3 DNA is TGTGCCTCCCGGGGGGGGTTCGACACAGATACGCAGTATTTT. It yields the protein CASRGGFDTDTQYF.

At least ten counts were recorded for this clonotype. The chain uses TRBV7-6 and TRBJ2-5; D is ambiguous. Trimming removed 2 bases from V and 2 bases from J, with 12 bases in between. Looked up from germline, CDR1 is SGHVS and CDR2 is FNYEAQ. This CDR3 contains 15 residues. Here the CDR3 reads CASSLSPQLQETQYF. The CDR3, as DNA: TGTGCCAGCAGCTTATCCCCACAGCTGCAAGAGACCCAGTACTTC.